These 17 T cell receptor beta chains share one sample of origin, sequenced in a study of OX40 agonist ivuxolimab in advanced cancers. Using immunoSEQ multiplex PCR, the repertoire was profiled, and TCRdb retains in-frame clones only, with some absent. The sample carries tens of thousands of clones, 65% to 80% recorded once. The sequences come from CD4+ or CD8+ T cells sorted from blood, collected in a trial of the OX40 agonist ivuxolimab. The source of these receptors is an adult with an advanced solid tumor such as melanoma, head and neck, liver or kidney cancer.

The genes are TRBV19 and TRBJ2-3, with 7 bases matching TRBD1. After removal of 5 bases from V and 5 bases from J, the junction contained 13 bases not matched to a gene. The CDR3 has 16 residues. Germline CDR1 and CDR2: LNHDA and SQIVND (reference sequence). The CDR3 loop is CASSAVEGAERDTQYF. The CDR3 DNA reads TGTGCCAGTAGTGCGGTAGAGGGGGCCGAAAGAGATACGCAGTATTTT. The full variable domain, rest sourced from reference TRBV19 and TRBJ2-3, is DGGITQSPKYLFRKEGQNVTLSCEQNLNHDAMYWYRQDPGQGLRLIYYSQIVNDFQKGDIAEGYSVSREKKESFPLTVTSAQKNPTAFYLCASSAVEGAERDTQYFGPGTRLTVL.

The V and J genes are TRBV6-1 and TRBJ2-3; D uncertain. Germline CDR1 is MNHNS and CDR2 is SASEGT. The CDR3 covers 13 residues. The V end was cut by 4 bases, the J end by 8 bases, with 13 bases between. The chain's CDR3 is CASSGVPAGTQYF. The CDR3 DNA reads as TGTGCCAGCAGTGGAGTTCCAGCCGGTACGCAGTATTTT.

The CDR3 region is CASSNGLLSTDTQYF. The CDR3 nucleotides are TGTGCCAGCAGCAACGGACTACTTAGCACAGATACGCAGTATTTT. This sequence joins TRBV6-6 and TRBJ2-3; possible D gene TRBD2, 6 bases. Germline assignment: CDR1 MNHNY and CDR2 SVGAGI (reference sequence). With 6 bases removed from V and 0 bases from J, the gap between germline ends came to 13 bases. The CDR3 sequence is 15 residues long.

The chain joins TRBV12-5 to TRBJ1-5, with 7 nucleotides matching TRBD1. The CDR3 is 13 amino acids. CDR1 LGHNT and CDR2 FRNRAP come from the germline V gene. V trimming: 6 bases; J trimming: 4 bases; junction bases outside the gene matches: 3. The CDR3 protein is CASGTGMNQPQHF. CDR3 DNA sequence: TGTGCTAGTGGGACAGGGATGAATCAGCCCCAGCATTTT.

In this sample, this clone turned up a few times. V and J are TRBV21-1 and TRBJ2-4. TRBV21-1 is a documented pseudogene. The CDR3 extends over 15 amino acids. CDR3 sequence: CASSKAGQQVVIQYF. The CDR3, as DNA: TGTGCCAGCAGCAAAGCCGGGCAGCAGGTGGTCATTCAGTACTTC.

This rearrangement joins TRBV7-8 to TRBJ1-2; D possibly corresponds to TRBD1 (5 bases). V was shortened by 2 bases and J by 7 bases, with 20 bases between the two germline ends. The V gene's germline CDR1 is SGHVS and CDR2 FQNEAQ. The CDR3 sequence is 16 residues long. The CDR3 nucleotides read TGTGCCAGCAGCTTAACCTCAGTCTCATCGAGGGGTGGCTACACCTTC. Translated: CASSLTSVSSRGGYTF.

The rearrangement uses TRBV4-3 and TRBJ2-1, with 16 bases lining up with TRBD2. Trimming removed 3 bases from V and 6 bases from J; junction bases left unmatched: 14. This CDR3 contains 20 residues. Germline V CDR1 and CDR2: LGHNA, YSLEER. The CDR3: CASSQDSIGTSGGAGNEQFF. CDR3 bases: TGCGCCAGCAGCCAGGATAGTATAGGGACTAGCGGGGGGGCCGGCAATGAGCAGTTCTTC.

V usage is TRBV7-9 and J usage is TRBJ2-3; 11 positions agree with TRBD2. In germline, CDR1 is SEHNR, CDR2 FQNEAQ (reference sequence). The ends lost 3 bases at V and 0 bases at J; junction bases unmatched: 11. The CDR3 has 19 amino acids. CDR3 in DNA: TGTGCCAGCAGCTTGCCAAGCAGGTGGACTAGCGGGAGCACAGATACGCAGTATTTT. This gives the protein CASSLPSRWTSGSTDTQYF.

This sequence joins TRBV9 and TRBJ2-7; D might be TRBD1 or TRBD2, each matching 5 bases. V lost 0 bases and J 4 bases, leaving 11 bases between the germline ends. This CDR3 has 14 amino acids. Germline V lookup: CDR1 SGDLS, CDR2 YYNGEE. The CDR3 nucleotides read TGTGCCAGCAGCGTAGGGGACCGAGAATACGAGCAGTACTTC. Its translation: CASSVGDREYEQYF. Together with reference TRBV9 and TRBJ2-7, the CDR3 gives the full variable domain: DSGVTQTPKHLITATGQRVTLRCSPRSGDLSVYWYQQSLDQGLQFLIQYYNGEERAKGNILERFSAQQFPDLHSELNLSSLELGDSALYFCASSVGDREYEQYFGPGTRLTVT.

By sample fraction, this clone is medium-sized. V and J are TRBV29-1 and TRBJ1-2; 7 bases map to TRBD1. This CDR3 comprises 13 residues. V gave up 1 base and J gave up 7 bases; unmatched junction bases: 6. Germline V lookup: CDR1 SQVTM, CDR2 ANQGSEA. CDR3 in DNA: TGCAGCGTTGAAGCGTCGACAGGGCTTGGCTACACCTTC. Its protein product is CSVEASTGLGYTF.

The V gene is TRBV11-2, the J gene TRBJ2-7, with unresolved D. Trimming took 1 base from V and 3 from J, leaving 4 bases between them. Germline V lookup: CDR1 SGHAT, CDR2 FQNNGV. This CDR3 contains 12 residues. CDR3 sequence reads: CASSLGDYEQYF. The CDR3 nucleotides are TGTGCCAGCAGCTTAGGTGACTACGAGCAGTACTTC.

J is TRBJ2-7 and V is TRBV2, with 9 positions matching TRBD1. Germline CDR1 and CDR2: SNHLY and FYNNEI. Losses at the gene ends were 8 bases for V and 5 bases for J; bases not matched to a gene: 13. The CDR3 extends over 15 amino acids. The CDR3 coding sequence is TGTGCCAGCCGGGTGCCGACAGGGGGAGGGGACGAGCAGTACTTC. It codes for CASRVPTGGGDEQYF.

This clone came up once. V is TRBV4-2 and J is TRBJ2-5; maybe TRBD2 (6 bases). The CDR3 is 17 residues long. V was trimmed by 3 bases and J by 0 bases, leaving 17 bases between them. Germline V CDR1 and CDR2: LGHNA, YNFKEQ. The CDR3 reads CASSHTRELGYQETQYF. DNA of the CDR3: TGTGCCAGCAGCCATACCCGGGAGCTTGGTTACCAAGAGACCCAGTACTTC.

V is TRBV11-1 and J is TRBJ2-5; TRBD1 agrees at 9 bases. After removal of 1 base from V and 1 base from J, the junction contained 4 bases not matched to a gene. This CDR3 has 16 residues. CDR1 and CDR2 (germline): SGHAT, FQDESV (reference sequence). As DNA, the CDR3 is TGTGCCAGCAGCTTAGACTTGACAGGGGGCCAAGAGACCCAGTACTTC. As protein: CASSLDLTGGQETQYF.

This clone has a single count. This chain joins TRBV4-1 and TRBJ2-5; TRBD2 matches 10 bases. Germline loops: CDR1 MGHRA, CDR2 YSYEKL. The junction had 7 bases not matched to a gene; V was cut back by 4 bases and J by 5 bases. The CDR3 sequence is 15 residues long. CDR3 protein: CASSPWTSGQETQYF. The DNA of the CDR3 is TGCGCCAGCAGCCCCTGGACTAGCGGCCAGGAGACCCAGTACTTC.

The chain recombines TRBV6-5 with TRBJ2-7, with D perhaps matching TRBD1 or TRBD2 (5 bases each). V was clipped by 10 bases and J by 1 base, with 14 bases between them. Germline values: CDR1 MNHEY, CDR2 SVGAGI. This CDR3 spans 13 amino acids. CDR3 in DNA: TGTGCCACGCAGGGTGGCGGGTCCTACGAGCAGTACTTC. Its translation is CATQGGGSYEQYF.

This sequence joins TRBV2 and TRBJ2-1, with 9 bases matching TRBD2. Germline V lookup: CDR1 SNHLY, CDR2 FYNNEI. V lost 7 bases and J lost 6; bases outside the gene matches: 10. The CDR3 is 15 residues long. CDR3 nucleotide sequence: TGTGCCAGCACTCGTTATAGCGGGGGCCCCAATGAGCAGTTCTTC. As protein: CASTRYSGGPNEQFF.